These 18 T cell receptor delta chains were all obtained from the same sample, sequenced in a study of Vδ1+ human thymocytes. Broader study findings: Thymic TRG and TRD repertoires appeared highly polyclonal, with Gaussian CDR3 length distributions.

RNA was extracted from the cells and then reverse transcribed. Multiplex PCR used pooled V-gene forward primers and a constant-region reverse primer to amplify CDR3s. TCRdb re-called clones from the multiplex PCR reads using CATT. The profile shows 80,000 or so delta-chain clones, approximately 30% of them singletons. Their antigens remain unidentified. Sequenced input: Vdelta1+ gamma-delta thymocytes from the thymus. The sample's subset: FACS-sorted CD3+ TCRalphabeta- TCRVdelta1+ TCRVdelta2- thymocytes. Receptor source: a boy less than two years old who had congenital heart surgery.

This clone was seen more than once but under ten times. The rearrangement joins TRDV1 to TRDJ1, with D tentatively TRDD3 (6 bases). V lost 2 bases to trimming and J lost 11 bases, with 24 bases between them. This CDR3 comprises 16 residues. Germline lookup yields CDR1 TSWWSYY and CDR2 QGS. CDR3 region: CALGESRGEAFKGLIF. Written as DNA, the CDR3 is TGTGCTCTTGGGGAATCCCGGGGGGAAGCCTTTAAAGGGCTCATCTTT.

In its sample, this clone was seen a few times. The chain is built from TRDV1 and TRDJ1; D may correspond to TRDD2 or TRDD3 (8 bases each). Trimming stripped 3 bases from V and 0 bases from J, with 29 bases between. The CDR3 contains 21 residues. Germline lookup yields CDR1 TSWWSYY and CDR2 QGS. CDR3 sequence (DNA): TGTGCTCTTGGGGAGGTACTTCCTACGACCCACTTACTGGGGGACACCGATAAACTCATCTTT. Protein: CALGEVLPTTHLLGDTDKLIF.

The chain has TRDV1 and TRDJ1; D is perhaps TRDD3 (5 bases). Germline-derived CDR1 and CDR2 are TSWWSYY and QGS. V gave up 3 bases and J gave up 2 bases, with 25 bases separating them. This CDR3 comprises 19 residues. CDR3 nucleotides: TGTGCTCTTGGGGACCTCTGTCGCGGCAGCTGGGACCAAACCGATAAACTCATCTTT. It encodes CALGDLCRGSWDQTDKLIF.

This clone was found a few times. The rearrangement joins TRDV1 to TRDJ1; TRDD3 aligns across 8 bases. V shed 0 bases and J 11 bases; nucleotides not matched to a gene: 11. Germline V gene lookup returns CDR1 TSWWSYY and CDR2 QGS. This CDR3 spans 15 amino acids. Here the CDR3 DNA reads TGTGCTCTTGGGGAACTCGCGGGATACGGTCCCAGGCTCATCTTT. It encodes CALGELAGYGPRLIF.

The chain has TRDV2 and TRDJ1; a weak D match, TRDD3 (5 bases). Trimming took 1 base from V and 0 from J, leaving 20 bases between them. The CDR3 extends over 18 amino acids. Germline assignment: CDR1 GEAIGNYY and CDR2 EKD. CDR3 residues: CACDTSVPIRMYTDKLIF. DNA for the CDR3: TGTGCCTGTGACACTTCCGTACCTATACGCATGTACACCGATAAACTCATCTTT.

This sequence joins TRDV1 and TRDJ1; perhaps TRDD2 as D (5 bases). Looked up from germline, CDR1 is TSWWSYY and CDR2 is QGS. The CDR3 totals 17 residues. V was trimmed by 0 bases and J by 4 bases, leaving 18 bases between them. This CDR3 reads CALGELLPCTKGDKLIF. The CDR3 DNA reads as TGTGCTCTTGGGGAACTCCTACCATGTACTAAAGGCGATAAACTCATCTTT.

This clone was counted only a few times. This chain joins TRDV1 and TRDJ1; TRDD2 matches at 7 bases. This CDR3 spans 16 amino acids. Germline V gives CDR1 TSWWSYY, CDR2 QGS. J lost 0 bases, V lost 3 bases, and 7 bases had no gene match. Written as DNA, the CDR3 is TGTGCTCTTGGGGACCCTTCCTTCTCCTACACCGATAAACTCATCTTT. Protein product: CALGDPSFSYTDKLIF.

This chain uses TRDV1 with TRDJ1; D gene uncertain. V shed 0 bases and J shed 3 bases, with 23 bases lying between them. Per germline, CDR1 TSWWSYY and CDR2 QGS. The CDR3 extends over 19 amino acids. The CDR3 region is CALGELIPSETRGSDKLIF. The DNA of the CDR3 is TGTGCTCTTGGGGAACTTATCCCTAGTGAGACTAGAGGGTCCGATAAACTCATCTTT.

The chain uses TRDV1 and TRDJ1; TRDD3 matches at 12 bases. The CDR3 has 22 amino acids. Looked up from germline, CDR1 is TSWWSYY and CDR2 is QGS. V gave up 4 bases and J gave up 0 bases; unmatched junction bases: 21. The DNA of the CDR3 is TGTGCTCTTGGGGTCATACGTTCCTACTGGGGGATACAGTCCCCGTACACCGATAAACTCATCTTT. Protein sequence: CALGVIRSYWGIQSPYTDKLIF.

The chain combines TRDV1 with TRDJ1; 10 positions match TRDD3. The V gene's germline CDR1 is TSWWSYY and CDR2 QGS. The CDR3 is 26 amino acids. Losses at the gene ends were 0 bases for V and 0 bases for J; bases not matched to a gene: 31. The CDR3 here is CALGELTLGLPEIPYRTGGYTDKLIF. DNA for the CDR3: TGTGCTCTTGGGGAACTGACCCTCGGCCTTCCTGAAATTCCCTACCGTACTGGGGGATACACCGATAAACTCATCTTT.

The chain recombines TRDV1 with TRDJ1; D is possibly TRDD3 (6 bases). Trimming shortened V by 6 bases and J by 7 bases, and 33 bases separated the two germline ends. The CDR3 consists of 19 residues. The V gene's germline CDR1 is TSWWSYY and CDR2 QGS. CDR3 bases: TGTGCTCTTGGAGCCCGGGACCTTGCAACGGTACTGGGCAGGCCTAAACTCATCTTT. It is translated as CALGARDLATVLGRPKLIF.

This rearrangement joins TRDV1 to TRDJ1, with 8 nucleotides matching TRDD3. Germline lookup yields CDR1 TSWWSYY and CDR2 QGS. The CDR3 loop spans 21 amino acids. V was pared by 0 bases and J by 0 bases, with 18 bases of the junction left unmatched. The CDR3, as DNA: TGTGCTCTTGGGGAACTTCCTTCCCTCGTACTGGGGGGGAAATACACCGATAAACTCATCTTT. Its protein product is CALGELPSLVLGGKYTDKLIF.

The chain joins TRDV1 to TRDJ1; 8 bases are shared with TRDD3. The CDR3 length is 20 residues. Trimming took 4 bases from V and 4 from J; bases not matched to a gene: 23. Germline V lookup: CDR1 TSWWSYY, CDR2 QGS. CDR3 residues: CALGVTRSGLGEPDVDKLIF. The CDR3 DNA reads TGTGCTCTTGGGGTTACCCGCTCGGGTCTGGGGGAGCCGGATGTCGATAAACTCATCTTT.

This clone was detected only a few times. The chain couples TRDV1 to TRDJ1; tentatively, D is TRDD3 (5 bases). Germline lookup yields CDR1 TSWWSYY and CDR2 QGS. Trimming took 5 bases from V and 0 from J, leaving 22 bases between them. The CDR3 runs to 18 residues. CDR3 nucleotides: TGTGCTCTTGGGAAGGAGGGATTGGGGAGACTGTACACCGATAAACTCATCTTT. Its translation: CALGKEGLGRLYTDKLIF.

The rearrangement joins TRDV1 to TRDJ1; 10 bases map to TRDD3. The CDR3 has 23 residues. The germline V gene encodes CDR1 TSWWSYY and CDR2 QGS. V dropped 2 bases and J dropped 0; count of bases not matched to a gene: 24. Here the CDR3 reads CALGEAEGYENTGGYEYTDKLIF. DNA of the CDR3: TGTGCTCTTGGGGAAGCAGAGGGGTATGAGAATACGGGGGGATACGAGTACACCGATAAACTCATCTTT.

The chain links TRDV1 to TRDJ1; TRDD2 matches 8 bases. The CDR3 is 20 residues long. The germline V gene has CDR1 TSWWSYY and CDR2 QGS. After removal of 3 bases from V and 0 bases from J, the junction contained 18 bases not matched to a gene. The CDR3 protein is CALGDPLPTSGVLYTDKLIF. The CDR3 DNA reads as TGTGCTCTTGGGGATCCTCTTCCTACGTCTGGTGTGTTATACACCGATAAACTCATCTTT.

The chain has TRDV1 and TRDJ2; D not certain. V lost 2 bases and J lost 4, with 14 bases in between. The CDR3 is made up of 16 amino acids. CDR1 is TSWWSYY, CDR2 QGS, per germline. DNA of the CDR3: TGTGCTCTTGGGGAAGTCTCGTCAACGGCGACAGCACAACTCTTCTTT. This codes for CALGEVSSTATAQLFF.

Only a few counts were recorded for this clone. Other DNA sequences in this specimen translate into the identical CDR3. This chain connects TRDV1 to TRDJ1, with D perhaps TRDD3 (6 bases). Trimming took off 0 bases at V and 0 bases at J, with 11 bases between the two ends. The length of the CDR3 is 16 residues. Per germline, CDR1 TSWWSYY and CDR2 QGS. The CDR3 DNA reads as TGTGCTCTTGGGGAACTTCTGGTGGGGGACACCGATAAACTCATCTTT. It codes for CALGELLVGDTDKLIF.